Each of the 27 T cell receptor beta chains below was sequenced from the same sample in a study of blood T cells in healthy people across ages. Then a second PCR, running roughly 7 to 11 cycles, was carried out with a sample-barcoded 5' primer and a J-beta primer mix. TCRdb re-derived calls from the 5' RACE reads in MiXCR, one entry per CDR3 protein. The table has approximately 810,000 distinct CDR3 sequences, around 26% seen once. What was sequenced was blood. Receptors originate from an elderly woman in good health.

The chain joins TRBV20-1 to TRBJ1-5; D not resolved. The CDR3 contains 13 residues. Germline CDR1 is DFQATT and CDR2 is SNEGSKA (reference sequence). Trimming took 0 bases from V and 3 from J, leaving 6 bases between them. The CDR3 is CSAREGNNQPQHF. As DNA, the CDR3 is TGCAGTGCTAGAGAGGGGAACAATCAGCCCCAGCATTTT.

Details on this clonotype: At one boundary the junction diverges from the germline segment, which might be a read error. The chain links TRBV7-2 to TRBJ1-2, with D unclear. The length of the CDR3 is 16 residues. CDR1 SGHTA and CDR2 FQGNSA come from the germline V gene. The chain's CDR3 is CAGSLALGSAYNGYTF. The CDR3 DNA is TGTGCCGGCAGCTTAGCGCTGGGGAGCGCTTATAATGGCTACACCTTC.

The V call is TRBV18, the J call TRBJ2-1; TRBD1 aligns across 7 bases. V trimming: 8 bases; J trimming: 5 bases; junction bases outside the gene matches: 9. Germline CDR1 KGHSH, CDR2 LQKENI. The CDR3 runs 14 residues. The CDR3 DNA follows: TGTGCCAGCGCCCTACAGGGGTCCCACAATGAGCAGTTCTTC. Protein product: CASALQGSHNEQFF.

A note on this clonotype: A much bigger clone sits one base away, suggesting this may be a read error. This rearrangement joins TRBV19 to TRBJ2-3; TRBD1 matches 9 bases. This CDR3 contains 15 residues. Per the germline V gene, CDR1 is LNHDA and CDR2 is SQIVND (reference sequence). V trimming: 5 bases; J trimming: 5 bases; junction bases outside the gene matches: 8. The CDR3 here is CASSARTGEGDTQYF. In DNA form, the CDR3 reads TGTGCCAGTAGTGCCCGGACAGGGGAAGGAGATACGCAGTATTTT.

This chain joins TRBV18 and TRBJ1-6; D possibly corresponds to TRBD1 (5 bases). The V gene's germline CDR1 is KGHSH and CDR2 LQKENI. The CDR3 loop spans 14 amino acids. With 1 base removed from V and 8 bases from J, the gap between germline ends came to 9 bases. The CDR3 is CASSPQRGDSPLHF. DNA of the CDR3: TGTGCCAGCTCACCACAAAGGGGTGATTCACCCCTCCACTTT.

This clonotype was observed many times. The V call is TRBV9, the J call TRBJ1-6, with D possibly matching TRBD1 (6 bases). In germline, CDR1 is SGDLS, CDR2 YYNGEE. The germline V and J ends were trimmed by 5 bases and 3 bases, with 12 bases remaining between them. The CDR3 runs to 15 residues. CDR3 in DNA: TGTGCCAGCAGACGAGGGGGGGACTATAATTCACCCCTCCACTTT. It specifies CASRRGGDYNSPLHF.

The chain combines TRBV7-2 with TRBJ2-1; 9 bases agree with TRBD2. V shed 5 bases and J 5 bases; nucleotides not matched to a gene: 10. Germline V lookup: CDR1 SGHTA, CDR2 FQGNSA. The CDR3 loop spans 16 amino acids. This CDR3 is CASSGARASGNNEQFF. Written as DNA, the CDR3 is TGTGCCAGCAGCGGGGCGCGGGCTAGCGGGAACAATGAGCAGTTCTTC. Full variable domain (rest looked up from reference TRBV7-2 and TRBJ2-1): GAGVSQSPSNKVTEKGKDVELRCDPISGHTALYWYRQSLGQGLEFLIYFQGNSAPDKSGLPSDRFSAERTGGSVSTLTIQRTQQEDSAVYLCASSGARASGNNEQFFGPGTRLTVL.

The chain links TRBV7-2 to TRBJ2-5, with TRBD1 matching 8 bases. The J segment lost 11 bases and the V segment lost 5 bases, leaving 13 bases of the junction unmatched. CDR3 length: 14 residues. Germline loops: CDR1 SGHTA, CDR2 FQGNSA. This CDR3 is CASSSNTGGSEQYF. The CDR3 nucleotides read TGTGCCAGCAGCAGCAACACAGGGGGGAGTGAGCAGTACTTC.

As to this clonotype: A much larger clone sits a single nucleotide away, making a read error possible. V usage is TRBV3-1 and J usage is TRBJ1-4, with TRBD1 identical over 8 bases. This CDR3 region has 19 residues. CDR1 and CDR2 from the germline V gene are LGHDT and YNNKEL (reference sequence). The J segment lost 4 bases and the V segment lost 8 bases, leaving 21 bases of the junction unmatched. The CDR3 spells CASGPKWRDRRTFNEKLFF. The CDR3 DNA is TGTGCCAGCGGCCCGAAGTGGCGGGACAGGAGAACATTTAATGAAAAACTGTTTTTT.

In its sample, this clonotype was seen a few times. The chain is built from TRBV28 and TRBJ2-5; possibly TRBD1 or TRBD2 for D (6 bases each). The DNA end is more similar to TRBJ2-7, so the J call may be wrong. Per the germline V gene, CDR1 is MDHEN and CDR2 is SYDVKM. The CDR3 is 16 amino acids. The CDR3 nucleotides are TGTGCCAGCAGTTTAGGGGGAGGAGGGGGTTACTACGAGCAGTACTTC. Amino acid sequence: CASSLGGGGGYYEQYF.

This clonotype was observed at least ten times. V usage is TRBV11-2 and J usage is TRBJ2-7, with D perhaps given as TRBD1 or TRBD2 (7 bases each). V shed 5 bases and J shed 6 bases, with 26 bases lying between them. From germline, CDR1 is SGHAT and CDR2 FQNNGV. This CDR3 is 17 amino acids long. CDR3 DNA sequence: TGTGCCAGCAGCCCGTACCCCAAGGGGGCGCGGGGGTCCGAGCAGTACTTC. This gives the protein CASSPYPKGARGSEQYF.

This clonotype showed up many times. This rearrangement joins TRBV6-2 or TRBV6-3 to TRBJ1-5; D is unresolved. The V gene lost 3 bases and the J gene lost 2 bases, with 11 bases spanning the gap. The CDR3 extends over 15 amino acids. Per germline, CDR1 MNHEY and CDR2 SVGEGT. The DNA of the CDR3 is TGTGCCAGCAGTTATGGGGATATCGGCAATCAGCCCCAGCATTTT. It codes for CASSYGDIGNQPQHF.

This clonotype was observed at least ten times. V is TRBV4-3 and J is TRBJ1-6; 9 nucleotides align to TRBD1. Trimming took 0 bases from V and 11 from J; bases not matched to a gene: 8. Germline values: CDR1 LGHNA, CDR2 YSLEER. CDR3 length: 16 residues. CDR3 sequence: CASSQDGTGTAAPLHF. The CDR3 bases are TGCGCCAGCAGCCAAGATGGGACAGGGACGGCTGCACCCCTCCACTTT.

This clonotype has ten or more counts. V and J are TRBV6-1 and TRBJ1-2, with 11 bases that match TRBD1. Per the germline V gene, CDR1 is MNHNS and CDR2 is SASEGT. V lost 4 bases and J lost 8; bases outside the gene matches: 6. This CDR3 spans 14 amino acids. CDR3: CASSGRDRGVGYTF. The DNA of the CDR3 is TGTGCCAGCAGTGGACGGGACAGGGGGGTGGGCTACACCTTC.

The table lists this clonotype with a few counts. This sequence joins TRBV7-2 and TRBJ1-5; D is unresolved. CDR3 length equals 13 residues. V was cut by 1 base and J by 3 bases, with 4 bases left in between. Germline assignment: CDR1 SGHTA and CDR2 FQGNSA. CDR3 bases: TGTGCCAGCAGCTTAGATTTCAATCAGCCCCAGCATTTT. It encodes CASSLDFNQPQHF. The full variable domain, with the rest looked up from reference TRBV7-2 and TRBJ1-5, is GAGVSQSPSNKVTEKGKDVELRCDPISGHTALYWYRQSLGQGLEFLIYFQGNSAPDKSGLPSDRFSAERTGGSVSTLTIQRTQQEDSAVYLCASSLDFNQPQHFGDGTRLSIL.

The chain carries TRBV24-1 and TRBJ1-1; D is perhaps TRBD1 (6 bases). V dropped 11 bases and J dropped 1 base, with 13 bases sitting between them. This CDR3 is 13 amino acids long. The germline CDR1 and CDR2 sequences are KGHDR and SFDVKD. The CDR3 DNA follows: TGTGCCATACGACAGGACTGGAACACTGAAGCTTTCTTT. It yields the protein CAIRQDWNTEAFF.

The chain links TRBV28 to TRBJ1-5; D uncertain. Germline V gene sequence: CDR1 MDHEN, CDR2 SYDVKM. The CDR3 covers 14 residues. Trimming shortened V by 2 bases and J by 1 base, and 6 bases separated the two germline ends. CDR3 amino acids: CASSLVASNQPQHF. CDR3 in DNA: TGTGCCAGCAGTTTAGTGGCGAGCAATCAGCCCCAGCATTTT.

The V and J genes are TRBV7-6 and TRBJ2-4; 9 bases match TRBD2. CDR1 and CDR2 from the germline V gene are SGHVS and FNYEAQ. The CDR3 extends over 15 amino acids. V gave up 5 bases and J gave up 13 bases; unmatched junction bases: 15. The CDR3 region is CASSPQREAVEEQYF. The CDR3 nucleotides read TGTGCCAGCAGCCCACAGCGGGAGGCTGTAGAGGAGCAGTACTTC.

This clonotype has a handful of counts. The V gene is TRBV19, the J gene TRBJ1-4, with 8 bases matching TRBD1. The length of the CDR3 is 13 residues. Germline CDR1 reads LNHDA; CDR2 reads SQIVND (reference sequence). V lost 5 bases and J lost 4; bases outside the gene matches: 0. The CDR3 here is CASSDRGNEKLFF. CDR3 DNA sequence: TGTGCCAGTAGTGACAGGGGTAATGAAAAACTGTTTTTT.

At least ten counts were recorded for this clonotype. The chain links TRBV11-2 to TRBJ2-1; 7 nucleotides match TRBD2. The CDR3 is made up of 15 amino acids. The germline CDR1 and CDR2 sequences are SGHAT and FQNNGV. The V segment lost 5 bases and the J segment 7 bases; nucleotides outside the gene matches: 11. CDR3 sequence reads: CASSTQTSIKNEQFF. The CDR3 DNA sequence: TGTGCCAGCAGCACCCAGACTAGCATAAAGAATGAGCAGTTCTTC.

Only a few counts were recorded for this clonotype. The V call is TRBV3-1, the J call TRBJ1-2; weak D call: TRBD1 (6 bases). The CDR3 covers 14 residues. V was trimmed by 4 bases and J by 10 bases, leaving 19 bases between them. Germline CDR1 and CDR2: LGHDT and YNNKEL (reference sequence). CDR3 amino acids: CASSPTAGAHDYTF. The CDR3 DNA reads as TGTGCCAGCAGCCCAACCGCAGGGGCTCATGACTACACCTTC.

In the case of this clonotype: This could be a read error, since a much larger clone is one nucleotide away. This sequence joins TRBV7-2 and TRBJ2-3; TRBD2 agrees at 8 bases. The CDR3 length is 14 residues. Germline values: CDR1 SGHTA, CDR2 FQGNSA. The V gene end was trimmed by 5 bases and the J gene end by 10 bases; junction bases not matched to a gene: 11. CDR3 loop: CASSKGLDKNAQYF. The CDR3 bases are TGTGCCAGCAGCAAGGGACTAGACAAGAATGCGCAGTATTTT.

At least ten counts were recorded for this clonotype. The V gene is TRBV29-1, the J gene TRBJ2-5; 9 nucleotides match TRBD2. Looked up from germline, CDR1 is SQVTM and CDR2 is ANQGSEA. This CDR3 region has 16 residues. Trimming removed 6 bases from V and 1 base from J; junction bases left unmatched: 12. The CDR3 protein is CSVTLGLASPQETQYF. The CDR3 nucleotides read TGCAGCGTCACCCTGGGACTAGCATCTCCCCAAGAGACCCAGTACTTC.

The rearrangement links TRBV29-1 to TRBJ1-2; no firm D call. The V and J ends lost 4 bases and 4 bases respectively, with 10 bases between them. Germline V lookup: CDR1 SQVTM, CDR2 ANQGSEA. CDR3 size: 12 residues. CDR3 DNA: TGCAGCGTTGTCACCAGGCTCTATGGCTACACCTTC. Residues: CSVVTRLYGYTF.

J is TRBJ1-1 and V is TRBV13, with TRBD1 matching over 7 bases. Germline V CDR1 and CDR2: PRHDT, FYEKMQ (reference sequence). The ends lost 2 bases at V and 0 bases at J; junction bases unmatched: 6. The CDR3 is 16 residues long. The CDR3 DNA reads as TGTGCCAGCAGCTTAACTCAGGGGGGATTGAACACTGAAGCTTTCTTT. Its protein product is CASSLTQGGLNTEAFF.

This clonotype was counted between two and nine times. The CDR3 DNA reads TGTGCCAGCAGTTACTCCCTTTCTAGCGGAGCTACAGATACGCAGTATTTT. Protein sequence: CASSYSLSSGATDTQYF. This rearrangement joins TRBV6-2 or TRBV6-3 to TRBJ2-3; 7 bases line up with TRBD2. This CDR3 region has 17 residues. V was pared by 0 bases and J by 3 bases, with 9 bases of the junction left unmatched. The germline gives CDR1 MNHEY, CDR2 SVGEGT.

The sample holds many counts of this clonotype. The chain links TRBV6-2 or TRBV6-3 to TRBJ2-6; unclear D gene. Germline assignment: CDR1 MNHEY and CDR2 SVGEGT. V lost 4 bases and J 7 bases, leaving 5 bases between the germline ends. CDR3 length: 12 amino acids. For the CDR3, the DNA is TGTGCCAGCAGTTTAGTAGCCAACGTCCTGACTTTC. It yields the protein CASSLVANVLTF.